Included here is one T cell receptor (beta chain) sequence, with context. No antigen is known for it. These data belong to a study of cytomegalovirus exposure and HLA in healthy donors. The primer mix had 60 Vbeta and 13 Jbeta primers. The protocol was immunoSEQ multiplex PCR, while the TCRdb copy is restricted to in-frame clones and leaves out a portion. The data show roughly 150,000 clones, 80% to 90% seen once. Donors had nominal health at sampling but likely had unrecorded immune exposures. Overall study results and limits: CMV serostatus was the only immune exposure information that was available. A prior analysis recorded that most TCR beta V segments were productive about 87% or about 30% of the time.

The germline V gene encodes CDR1 WSHSY and CDR2 SAAADI. CDR3 length: 18 residues. Trimming at V came to 2 bases and at J to 0 bases, leaving 9 bases not matched to a gene. The TCR comes from a boy under 10 years old in good health and CMV-seronegative. The genes are TRBV10-2 and TRBJ2-7, with 11 positions matching TRBD2. Sequences were obtained from PBMCs. The CDR3 DNA follows: TGCGCCAGCAGTGAGAATATACGACTAGCGGGACTCTCCTACGAGCAGTACTTC. Translation: CASSENIRLAGLSYEQYF.